Following are 23 T cell receptor beta chains from one sample sequenced in a study of cytomegalovirus exposure and HLA in healthy donors. Use of 60 Vbeta and 13 Jbeta primers characterized the PCR. Libraries were prepared by immunoSEQ multiplex PCR; TCRdb keeps only in-frame clonotypes and omits some of them. The data hold over 75,000 clones, with under 80% observed a single time. Sequenced material: PBMCs. These receptors came from a man over 45 in good health and CMV-seropositive.

The chain employs TRBV6-5 and TRBJ2-7; 9 nucleotides line up with TRBD2. CDR3 size: 15 residues. Trimming removed 6 bases from V and 2 bases from J; junction bases left unmatched: 8. The V gene's germline CDR1 is MNHEY and CDR2 SVGAGI. CDR3 residues: CASRAGGGTAYEQYF. DNA for the CDR3: TGTGCCAGCAGGGCGGGAGGGGGTACGGCCTACGAGCAGTACTTC.

V usage is TRBV10-3 and J usage is TRBJ2-6; D is perhaps TRBD1 (7 bases). Trimming stripped 2 bases from V and 12 bases from J, with 11 bases between. The V gene's germline CDR1 is ENHRY and CDR2 SYGVKD. The CDR3 is 13 residues long. This CDR3 reads CAISEGQGGVLTF. CDR3 bases: TGTGCCATCAGTGAGGGGCAGGGGGGCGTCCTGACTTTC.

This chain joins TRBV11-1 and TRBJ1-5, with 9 bases lining up with TRBD1. Germline trimming cut 1 base from V and 4 bases from J; bases unmatched to any gene: 2. The CDR3 is made up of 15 amino acids. Germline CDR1 SGHAT, CDR2 FQDESV (reference sequence). DNA of the CDR3: TGTGCCAGCAGCTTAGGGACAGGGGAAAATCAGCCCCAGCATTTT. This gives the protein CASSLGTGENQPQHF.

The CDR3 here is CASSLVSGGETQYF. The DNA of the CDR3 is TGTGCCAGCAGCTTGGTATCAGGGGGGGAGACCCAGTACTTC. V gene TRBV5-6 combines with J gene TRBJ2-5, with TRBD1 as a possible D gene (7 bases). This CDR3 is 14 amino acids long. Germline values: CDR1 SGHDT, CDR2 YYEEEE. Deletions cut 0 bases from V and 5 bases from J, with 11 bases between. The entire variable domain, with the rest obtained from reference TRBV5-6 and TRBJ2-5, is as follows: DAGVTQSPTHLIKTRGQQVTLRCSPKSGHDTVSWYQQALGQGPQFIFQYYEEEERQRGNFPDRFSGHQFPNYSSELNVNALLLGDSALYLCASSLVSGGETQYFGPGTRLLVL.

The J gene is TRBJ2-7, the V gene TRBV5-1; 7 bases align to TRBD1. Germline-derived CDR1 and CDR2 are SGHRS and YFSETQ. With V trimmed by 3 bases and J by 6 bases, 12 bases remained unmatched. The CDR3 totals 15 residues. The CDR3 protein is CASSWKVAGGGEQYF. As DNA, the CDR3 is TGCGCCAGCAGCTGGAAAGTTGCAGGGGGTGGCGAGCAGTACTTC.

Comment on this clone: The junction shows a germline mismatch at one end, possibly a read error. The rearrangement uses TRBV27 and TRBJ1-6; TRBD1 is a possible D gene (5 bases). The CDR3 runs to 15 residues. In germline, CDR1 is MNHEY, CDR2 SMNVEV (reference sequence). In DNA, the CDR3 is TGTGCCAGCAGTTTGGGAGGGGCGCCCGGTTCACCCCTCAACTTT. Residues: CASSLGGAPGSPLNF.

V is TRBV7-2 and J is TRBJ1-3; 12 bases are a match to TRBD1. With V trimmed by 3 bases and J by 0 bases, 6 bases remained unmatched. CDR1 and CDR2 (germline): SGHTA, FQGNSA. The CDR3 has 18 amino acids. DNA of the CDR3: TGTGCCAGCAGCTTGAGGGGACAGGGGGCGACCTCTGGAAACACCATATATTTT. Translation: CASSLRGQGATSGNTIYF.

The V and J genes are TRBV29-1 and TRBJ1-2; 8 bases agree with TRBD1. Germline CDR1 is SQVTM and CDR2 is ANQGSEA. The CDR3 contains 13 residues. With 7 bases clipped from V and 10 bases from J, the junction kept 14 bases outside the gene matches. CDR3 sequence: CSAIPGGAKNYTF. Here the CDR3 DNA reads TGCAGCGCAATACCAGGGGGCGCGAAGAACTACACCTTC.

CDR3 sequence: CASSPPGQPTDTQYF. The CDR3 DNA sequence: TGTGCCAGCAGTCCACCGGGACAGCCGACAGATACGCAGTATTTT. J is TRBJ2-3 and V is TRBV28, with 7 nucleotides matching TRBD1. From germline, CDR1 is MDHEN and CDR2 SYDVKM. J was trimmed by 3 bases and V by 5 bases; bases with no gene match: 8. CDR3 length equals 15 residues.

The chain combines TRBV5-4 with TRBJ1-1, with D uncertain. The germline V and J ends were trimmed by 10 bases and 1 base, with 11 bases remaining between them. The length of the CDR3 is 12 residues. Germline lookup yields CDR1 SGHNT and CDR2 YYREEE (reference sequence). CDR3 amino acids: CAARRQNTEAFF. The CDR3 DNA reads as TGTGCCGCTCGGCGGCAGAACACTGAAGCTTTCTTT.

This clone was observed a few times. The J gene is TRBJ1-1, the V gene TRBV9; unclear D gene. The CDR3 covers 16 residues. Germline CDR1 is SGDLS and CDR2 is YYNGEE. Trimming cost V 4 bases and J 1 base, with 17 bases left between them. CDR3: CASSTDAIRRNTEAFF. In DNA, the CDR3 is TGTGCCAGCAGCACCGATGCGATTCGGAGGAACACTGAAGCTTTCTTT.

The genes are TRBV9 and TRBJ2-1; D remains ambiguous. V was pared by 4 bases and J by 0 bases, with 11 bases between. CDR3 size: 15 residues. Germline V gene data show CDR1 as SGDLS and CDR2 as YYNGEE. The CDR3 loop reads CASSPVMSSYNEQFF. In nucleotides, the CDR3 is TGTGCCAGCAGCCCCGTCATGAGCTCCTACAATGAGCAGTTCTTC.

The chain uses TRBV7-2 and TRBJ2-2; 7 bases align to TRBD1. V was clipped by 5 bases and J by 6 bases; unmatched bases: 9. This CDR3 region has 15 residues. Germline-derived CDR1 and CDR2 are SGHTA and FQGNSA. CDR3 bases: TGTGCCAGCAGCCGCATGACAGGGCAGCCCGGGGAGCTGTTTTTT. It codes for CASSRMTGQPGELFF.

The chain recombines TRBV28 with TRBJ2-7; TRBD2 aligns across 15 bases. From germline, CDR1 is MDHEN and CDR2 SYDVKM. Germline trimming cut 2 bases from V and 5 bases from J; bases unmatched to any gene: 7. The CDR3 runs to 17 residues. The CDR3 is CASSLRTSGGAGHEQYF. CDR3 coding DNA: TGTGCCAGCAGTTTAAGGACTAGCGGGGGGGCGGGCCACGAGCAGTACTTC.

The chain combines TRBV4-1 with TRBJ2-7; a possible D gene is TRBD1 (5 bases). CDR1 is MGHRA and CDR2 is YSYEKL in the germline V gene. The ends were cut back, 0 bases at V and 6 bases at J, with 9 bases in the middle. This CDR3 has 13 residues. The CDR3 is CASSQDDSCEQYF. CDR3 bases: TGCGCCAGCAGCCAAGATGACAGTTGCGAGCAGTACTTC.

Only a few counts were recorded for this clone. The chain has TRBV4-2 and TRBJ2-4; D gene uncertain. Germline V gives CDR1 LGHNA, CDR2 YNFKEQ. The CDR3 is 16 amino acids. Trimming took off 0 bases at V and 6 bases at J, with 15 bases between the two ends. For the CDR3, the DNA is TGTGCCAGCAGCCAAGATTCGACCCTGGGCAGAAACATTCAGTACTTC. Encoded protein: CASSQDSTLGRNIQYF.

The chain couples TRBV29-1 to TRBJ2-7; possible D gene TRBD1, 5 bases. V lost 6 bases and J lost 0, with 9 bases in between. This CDR3 contains 12 residues. Germline CDR1 reads SQVTM; CDR2 reads ANQGSEA. The CDR3 DNA sequence: TGCAGCGTGACAGAGCCCTCCTACGAGCAGTACTTC. Amino acids: CSVTEPSYEQYF.

This clone was counted a single time. The chain joins TRBV7-9 to TRBJ2-5, with D tentatively TRBD1 (6 bases). Per germline, CDR1 SEHNR and CDR2 FQNEAQ (reference sequence). The V gene lost 5 bases and the J gene lost 1 base, with 11 bases spanning the gap. CDR3 length: 14 amino acids. The CDR3 spells CASSQAGAQETQYF. The CDR3 coding sequence is TGTGCCAGCAGCCAAGCAGGGGCCCAAGAGACCCAGTACTTC. Together with reference TRBV7-9 and TRBJ2-5, the CDR3 gives the full variable domain: DTGVSQNPRHKITKRGQNVTFRCDPISEHNRLYWYRQTLGQGPEFLTYFQNEAQLEKSRLLSDRFSAERPKGSFSTLEIQRTEQGDSAMYLCASSQAGAQETQYFGPGTRLLVL.

The chain links TRBV6-1 to TRBJ1-1; no reliable D call. Germline assignment: CDR1 MNHNS and CDR2 SASEGT. This CDR3 has 12 residues. Trimming took off 8 bases at V and 4 bases at J, with 11 bases between the two ends. CDR3 sequence (DNA): TGTGCCAGCGGAAGGGAGGCCACTGAAGCTTTCTTT. Protein product: CASGREATEAFF.

There are a few counts of this clone. The J gene is TRBJ1-1, the V gene TRBV14, with a tentative D call TRBD1 (6 bases). V was clipped by 3 bases and J by 5 bases, with 16 bases between them. The germline V gene has CDR1 SGHDN and CDR2 FVKESK. There are 15 residues in the CDR3. The CDR3 DNA reads TGTGCCAGCAGCCAGCTACAGGGTGGGCGGACTGAAGCTTTCTTT. Translated: CASSQLQGGRTEAFF. The entire variable domain, with the rest obtained from reference TRBV14 and TRBJ1-1, is as follows: EAGVTQFPSHSVIEKGQTVTLRCDPISGHDNLYWYRRVMGKEIKFLLHFVKESKQDESGMPNNRFLAERTGGTYSTLKVQPAELEDSGVYFCASSQLQGGRTEAFFGQGTRLTVV.

This chain links TRBV18 with TRBJ2-4; TRBD1 aligns across 10 bases. The CDR3 has 17 amino acids. The V and J ends lost 3 bases and 6 bases, in that order; junction bases with no gene match: 11. Germline loops: CDR1 KGHSH, CDR2 LQKENI. The CDR3 DNA follows: TGTGCCAGCTCACCCGTCCCGGGACAGGGGACGGGAAACATTCAGTACTTC. Translating gives CASSPVPGQGTGNIQYF.

This clone was seen a single time. V gene TRBV30 combines with J gene TRBJ2-5; 8 bases line up with TRBD2. V lost 0 bases and J lost 1; bases outside the gene matches: 4. The CDR3 loop spans 15 amino acids. CDR1 is GTSNPN, CDR2 SVGIG, per germline (reference sequence). The CDR3 spells CAWSVGGGTQETQYF. The CDR3, as DNA: TGTGCCTGGAGTGTAGGCGGGGGGACCCAAGAGACCCAGTACTTC.

This clone came up once. CDR3 sequence reads: CASSPADRAQETQYF. The CDR3 DNA reads as TGCGCCAGCAGCCCAGCTGACAGGGCACAAGAGACCCAGTACTTC. This sequence joins TRBV5-1 and TRBJ2-5, with 7 positions matching TRBD1. Germline CDR1 is SGHRS and CDR2 is YFSETQ. J was trimmed by 2 bases and V by 4 bases; bases with no gene match: 8. This CDR3 contains 15 residues.